Sequencing of this T cell receptor beta chain was carried out in a study of cytomegalovirus exposure and HLA in healthy donors listed by TCRdb under 2017. For the wider study: In an earlier analysis of 587 of the donors, about 260 Gb of sequence data and 90 million to 130 million unique TCR beta sequences from approximately 180 million T cells were reported. Donor age, sex, ethnicity and CMV serostatus were collected together with the repertoire data. Of the roughly 400 genotyped donors, over 70% fell in the genetic ancestry cluster associated with self-reported Caucasian donors. A separate validation cohort of approximately 130 different subjects was used in addition to the roughly 620-subject first cohort. A later genetic analysis took genome-wide SNP genotypes for about 65% of the roughly 670 donors and used that subset as a discovery cohort. Class I and class II HLA loci were covered by the typing at four-digit resolution. Across some 400 genotyped donors of the cohort, an average of 235,054 unique TCR beta nucleotide sequences per donor were sequenced, and roughly 20% of those sequences were non-productive. To predict cytomegalovirus infection status, the study brought together high-throughput TCR immunosequencing, statistical association of individual TCRs with disease status, and machine learning. An early release that covered some 630 HLA-typed donors contained about 300 gigabases of sequencing data and some 87 million unique TCR sequences. Every discovery cohort repertoire had been produced on one sequencing platform. In a later analysis, previously published TCR beta repertoires from about 640 donors were re-analyzed and high-resolution HLA genotyping was added so that TCR occurrence patterns could be studied. The number of donors typed differed by locus, with roughly 620-630 for A, B, C, DRB1 and DQB1, roughly 550 for DQA1, 600 to 610 for DPA1, and some 440 for DPB1. A handful of DR-DQ haplotypes were handled as single units for association and clustering because linkage in the cohort was strong. The study used immunosequencing to profile the T cell repertoires of approximately 650 subjects and linked those repertoires to cytomegalovirus serostatus. The aim of the study was to test whether cataloging public T cell receptors could identify signatures of past pathogen exposure. Rather than drawing on any new phenotypic data, the later analysis identified candidate immune exposures from TCR beta sequences and the way those sequences occurred across donors. An earlier analysis of some 500 of the donors used high-throughput TCR beta sequencing to judge whether each TCR beta V gene segment behaved as functional or pseudogenic. Study-wide findings and limitations: Compared with equally common non-associated chains, HLA-associated TCR beta chains in a later analysis were more clonally expanded and had lower generation probabilities. The sequencing pipeline was judged likely to have produced a cluster of highly shared sequence variants as a technical artifact. Presence/absence analyses assumed roughly uniform sequencing depth across donors, an assumption that may not hold. Because counts were too low, more than 15 rarely observed V segments, including chromosome 9 orphons, were excluded from the earlier analysis of under 650 of the donors. In a later analysis, several top co-occurrence clusters were reported to appear linked to parvovirus B19, influenza, CMV and Epstein-Barr virus. Across donors, most TCR sequences were observed very rarely, whereas some public TCRs were present in many individuals. Strong co-occurrence of HLA alleles, especially DR and DQ, made assigning TCR associations to individual alleles difficult. According to the authors, the approach could potentially be generalized to other disease states and immunological phenotypes. A further reported finding was that TCR beta sequences accurately predicted the HLA-A and HLA-B alleles for most subjects in the first cohort. In vitro tests confirmed that three of the cytomegalovirus-associated TCR beta chains recognize cytomegalovirus antigens. Linkage disequilibrium might explain the correlated functional status among segregating V segments, but an unknown experimental factor could not be ruled out. Because HLA typing was unavailable for some donors at each locus, only the typed subset was used in association tests. The classifier was reported to diagnose cytomegalovirus status with high specificity and sensitivity in both the original and validation cohorts. According to a later analysis, most CMV-associated TCR beta chains appeared to be HLA-restricted, and the HLA associations seemed to be driven largely by CMV exposure. In this cohort, only TCR beta chains were sequenced, and detectable features were limited by the absence of alpha or paired-chain data. Compared with the roughly 720-donor mean, donors in an Asian-associated ancestry cluster had fewer N-insertions in productive TCRs, according to a later genetic analysis. Because the 87-base-pair reads could not distinguish some IMGT-functional V segments, including TRBV6-2 and TRBV6-3, those segments were excluded. According to a later analysis, TCR association rates differed among HLA loci, with DRB1 alleles showing the most associated TCRs and HLA-C alleles showing the fewest. The study gave a list of some 150 TCR beta chains associated with cytomegalovirus. In a later genetic analysis, a missense DCLRE1C variant was associated with V-gene and J-gene trimming of TCR beta chains, and the association was replicated in an independent cohort. A later analysis associated roughly 17,000 TCR beta sequences with specific HLA alleles at a false discovery rate of 0.05. In an earlier analysis of approximately 590 of the donors, most TCR beta V segments were observed in productive rearrangements about 90% or about 30% of the time, broadly matching IMGT annotations. Immune exposure information for the cohort was limited to CMV serostatus.

CDR1 and CDR2, per the germline V gene (reference sequence), are MNHNY and SVGAGI. From cysteine to phenylalanine, the CDR3 is 14 amino acids long. The read is trimmed to its CDR3 DNA, 42 bases read in frame from base 1. V and J are truncated by 4 bases and 8 bases respectively, leaving an intervening sequence of 14 bases. A remark on this clone: No cognate antigen has been identified for it. No qualities accompany the bases; no much larger clone lies one base away.

The cohort was made up of approximately 670 healthy bone marrow donors. All cohort members were sampled while nominally healthy, although unrecorded immune exposures were likely present. The donor tested CMV seropositive and was one of the 289 seropositive cohort members. A peripheral blood sample was collected from each donor, and TCR beta sequencing was performed on peripheral blood mononuclear cells. Genomic DNA was extracted from the blood cell samples with the Qiagen DNeasy Blood Extraction Kit. The method behind the library was the immunoSEQ multiplex PCR assay. A mixture of 60 forward primers for TCR Vbeta segments and 13 reverse primers for TCR Jbeta segments was used in the multiplex PCR. A multiplex PCR assay on genomic DNA amplified the CDR3 region of rearranged TCR beta genes. The Illumina HiSeq System was used to sequence the amplified TCR beta libraries as 87-base-pair reads. On the authors' methods: A later analysis tallied tens of millions of unique TCR beta chains across the 600 to 700 repertoires, and approximately 9.9 million of those chains were shared by two or more donors. To remove PCR and sequencing errors, raw reads were error-corrected and collapsed into unique sequences using a nearest-neighbor algorithm that merged closely related sequences. V, D and J gene segments were assigned by aligning CDR3 sequences to IMGT reference sequences. For a sequence to be retained, at least a six-nucleotide match to both a V gene segment and a J gene segment was required. Rearrangements were classified as productive when the CDR3 lacked stop codons and remained in frame with V and J, and all other rearrangements were classified as non-productive. CDR3 was defined according to IMGT convention as the region running from the second conserved V-encoded cysteine to the conserved J-encoded phenylalanine. The earlier analysis of 587 of the donors excluded sequences that lacked an unambiguous match to a single V gene segment. In an earlier analysis of 587 of the donors, V segments were called functional above 56.7% productive rearrangements and were called segregating when the between-donor standard deviation exceeded 5%. To diagnose cytomegalovirus status from the catalog of TCR beta chain sequences, a statistical classification framework was built. A later analysis assigned V and J genes by comparing TCR nucleotide sequences with IMGT/GENE-DB human TR gene sequences. The TCRdist pipeline was used in a later analysis to assign CDR3 sequences and most-parsimonious VDJ recombination scenarios. In a later analysis, each TCR beta chain was defined by its CDR3 amino acid sequence together with its V-gene family, and reads lacking a unique V-gene family were excluded. As a way to deal with suspected cross-contamination and a sequencing artifact, a later analysis dropped 500 to 700 nucleotide sequences that were highly shared and had low generation probability. A later analysis calculated a clonal expansion index for each public chain from normalized within-repertoire ranks of inferred template counts. Generation probabilities in a later analysis came from a VDJ recombination model fitted to out-of-frame rearrangements, and those results were checked against IGoR. In a later analysis, TCR-TCR, TCR-HLA and TCR-CMV co-occurrence was scored with hypergeometric tests, and a repertoire-size bias correction was applied to TCR pairs. A later analysis estimated false discovery rates by permuting HLA or CMV assignments 20 times. In a later analysis, co-occurring TCRs were grouped using DBSCAN, with TCRdist sequence similarity added in when clustering inside HLA-allele-positive subsets. For co-occurrence clustering, repertoires with fewer than 30,000 or more than 120,000 public chains were excluded, along with 5 or 6 repertoires with anomalous nucleotide sharing. What TCRdb holds here is the immuneACCESS table cut down to in-frame rearrangements. Part of the clones is not present; checked against another copy, under half of the missing clones reflect an unresolved V gene, and the others are unexplained. V and J calls and clone size are as listed in that table; D and trimming were resolved from the DNA. This sample is represented by about 82,000 clones; approximately 74% of them were singletons. The top ten clones comprise 6% to 8% of the sample.

The sequence derives from a woman between 45 and 60 years old in good health and CMV-seropositive. Sequencing used PBMCs. The receptor chain draws on TRBV6-6 and TRBJ1-4; the D gene is perhaps TRBD1, from 5 matching bases. The nucleotides are TGTGCCAGCAGTTTCCCTGAAAAGGGGGAAAAACTGTTTTTT. Translated, this is CASSFPEKGEKLFF.